The clone carrying this TCR beta chain has just a few counts. The antigen is unknown. Over several immunoSEQ plates, each subset's genomic DNA was distributed in even portions. Produced via immunoSEQ multiplex PCR; TCRdb's table is partial and in-frame only. This table holds some 740,000 clones, 92% found once. This sample was taken from a study of shared clonotypes between healthy human individuals. General study findings and limits: Generation probabilities were higher for clonotypes shared across all four sorted-subset donors than for unshared ones.

With 2 bases removed from V and 7 bases from J, the gap between germline ends came to 10 bases. This CDR3 comprises 13 residues. Per the germline V gene, CDR1 is LGHNA and CDR2 is YSLEER. Positively selected for CCR7, the CD45RO-negative cells used as naive CD8 cells excluded terminally differentiated effector memory CD45RA+ cells. Each donor was a Caucasian adult residing in Nashville, Tennessee. The sequenced sample was naive CD8+ T cells sorted from blood. The sequence derives from a man younger than 45 in good health. The chain is built from TRBV4-3 and TRBJ2-3, with D maybe TRBD1 (6 bases). The DNA for the CDR3 is TGCGCCAGCAGCCAAAATAGGGGGTATACGCAGTATTTT. This translates into CASSQNRGYTQYF.